The table lists the clone carrying this T cell receptor beta chain with a few counts. Its specificity is not known. This sample was included in a study of T cells after yellow fever vaccination. Conversion of TCR transcripts into cDNA relied on 5'RACE template switching, which added a universal primer site and UMIs. TCRdb recomputed calls from the 5' RACE reads with MiXCR, one row per CDR3 protein. The data hold under 400,000 distinct CDR3 sequences, with 12% observed a single time. CDR1 is SGHDN and CDR2 is FVKESK in the germline V gene. V was pared by 1 base and J by 2 bases, with 13 bases between. This CDR3 is built from 16 residues. General study points: A weaker but faster secondary response was observed, peaking on day 5 versus 15. There was a small share of clonotypes that showed up in both the CD4 and CD8 compartments.

The chain joins TRBV14 to TRBJ2-3; D unclear. The sample was CD4+ T cells sorted from PBMCs, taken 15 days after the yellow fever booster vaccination. This TCR was recovered from a young man who received the YFV17D yellow fever vaccine. CDR3 loop: CASSQGSNRHTDTQYF. The CDR3, as DNA: TGTGCCAGCAGCCAAGGGTCCAACCGTCACACAGATACGCAGTATTTT.